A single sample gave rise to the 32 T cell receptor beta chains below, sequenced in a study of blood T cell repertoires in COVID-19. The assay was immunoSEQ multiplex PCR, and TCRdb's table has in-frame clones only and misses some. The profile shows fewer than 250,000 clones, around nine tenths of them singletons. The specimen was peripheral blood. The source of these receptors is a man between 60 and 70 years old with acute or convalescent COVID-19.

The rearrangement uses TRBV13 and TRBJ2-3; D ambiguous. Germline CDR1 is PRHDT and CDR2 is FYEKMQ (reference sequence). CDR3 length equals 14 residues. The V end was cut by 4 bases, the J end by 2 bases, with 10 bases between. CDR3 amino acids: CASSSRVNTDTQYF. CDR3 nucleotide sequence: TGTGCCAGCAGCTCCCGGGTGAACACAGATACGCAGTATTTT.

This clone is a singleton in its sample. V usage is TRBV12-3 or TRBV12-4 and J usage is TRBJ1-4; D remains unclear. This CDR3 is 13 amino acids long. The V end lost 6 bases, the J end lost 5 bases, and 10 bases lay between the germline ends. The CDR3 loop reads CASRAARNEKLFF. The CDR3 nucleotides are TGTGCCAGCAGGGCAGCCAGGAATGAAAAACTGTTTTTT.

The CDR3 reads CASSQRTRVQETQYF. The CDR3 nucleotides read TGTGCCAGCAGCCAGCGCACTAGGGTACAAGAGACCCAGTACTTC. This chain uses TRBV3-1 (or the pseudogene TRBV3-2) with TRBJ2-5; possibly TRBD2 for D (5 bases). The V gene's germline CDR1 is LGHDT and CDR2 YNNKEL (reference sequence). This CDR3 has 15 amino acids. V lost 3 bases, J lost 2 bases, and 13 bases lay in between.

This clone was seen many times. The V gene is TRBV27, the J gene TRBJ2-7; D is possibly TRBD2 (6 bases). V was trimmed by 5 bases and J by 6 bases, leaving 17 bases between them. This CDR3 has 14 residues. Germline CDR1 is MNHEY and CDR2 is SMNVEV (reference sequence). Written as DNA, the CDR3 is TGTGCCAGCAGTCCCCCGGGACGAGCGGGCGAGCAGTACTTC. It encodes CASSPPGRAGEQYF.

The CDR3 bases are TGTGCCAGCAGTTCTTTAGGGACAGGGCTGGAGACCCAGTACTTC. This translates into CASSSLGTGLETQYF. The V gene is TRBV28, the J gene TRBJ2-5; 9 bases are shared with TRBD1. Per germline, CDR1 MDHEN and CDR2 SYDVKM. The CDR3 sequence is 15 residues long. With 4 bases clipped from V and 5 bases from J, the junction kept 8 bases outside the gene matches.

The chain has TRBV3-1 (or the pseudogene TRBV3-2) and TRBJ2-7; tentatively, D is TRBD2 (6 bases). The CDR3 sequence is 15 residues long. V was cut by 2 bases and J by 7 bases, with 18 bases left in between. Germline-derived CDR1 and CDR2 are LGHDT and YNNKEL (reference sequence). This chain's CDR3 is CASSQQGLAYWEQYF. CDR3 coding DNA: TGTGCCAGCAGCCAACAGGGACTGGCGTATTGGGAGCAGTACTTC.

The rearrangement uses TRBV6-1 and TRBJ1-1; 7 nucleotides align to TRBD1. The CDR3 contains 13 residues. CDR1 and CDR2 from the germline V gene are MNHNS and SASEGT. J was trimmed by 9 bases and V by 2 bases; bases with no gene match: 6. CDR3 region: CASSEWGQWKAFF. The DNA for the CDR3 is TGTGCCAGCAGTGAATGGGGACAGTGGAAAGCTTTCTTT.

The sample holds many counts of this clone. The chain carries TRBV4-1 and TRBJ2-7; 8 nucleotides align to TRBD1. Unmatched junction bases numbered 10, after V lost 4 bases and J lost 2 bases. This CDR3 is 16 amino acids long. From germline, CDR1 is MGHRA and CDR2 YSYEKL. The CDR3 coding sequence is TGCGCCAGCAGCCTTGCTTCGGACAGGGTAACCTACGAGCAGTACTTC. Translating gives CASSLASDRVTYEQYF.

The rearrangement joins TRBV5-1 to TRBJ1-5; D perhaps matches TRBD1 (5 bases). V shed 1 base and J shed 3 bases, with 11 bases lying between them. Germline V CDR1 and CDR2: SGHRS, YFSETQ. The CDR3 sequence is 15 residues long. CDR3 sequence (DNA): TGCGCCAGCAGCTTGATGGGGGGGATCAATCAGCCCCAGCATTTT. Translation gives CASSLMGGINQPQHF.

CDR3 DNA sequence: TGTGCCAGCAGCCACAGCGTAGCCAAAAACATTCAGTACTTC. It is translated as CASSHSVAKNIQYF. This rearrangement joins TRBV3-1 (or the pseudogene TRBV3-2) to TRBJ2-4, with unresolved D. V lost 3 bases and J lost 0, with 6 bases in between. CDR1 LGHDT and CDR2 YNNKEL come from the germline V gene (reference sequence). This CDR3 contains 14 residues.

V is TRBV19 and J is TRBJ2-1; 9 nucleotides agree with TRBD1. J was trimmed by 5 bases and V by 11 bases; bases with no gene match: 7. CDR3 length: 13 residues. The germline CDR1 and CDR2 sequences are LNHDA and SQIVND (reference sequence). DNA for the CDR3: TGTGCCTGTTTGCGGGACAGGGACAATGAGCAGTTCTTC. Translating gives CACLRDRDNEQFF.

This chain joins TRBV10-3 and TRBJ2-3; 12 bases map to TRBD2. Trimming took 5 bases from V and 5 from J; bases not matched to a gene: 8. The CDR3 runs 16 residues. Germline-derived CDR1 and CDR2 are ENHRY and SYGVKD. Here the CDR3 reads CAISLLAGGSVDTQYF. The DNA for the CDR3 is TGTGCCATCAGTCTCCTAGCGGGGGGGAGTGTAGATACGCAGTATTTT.

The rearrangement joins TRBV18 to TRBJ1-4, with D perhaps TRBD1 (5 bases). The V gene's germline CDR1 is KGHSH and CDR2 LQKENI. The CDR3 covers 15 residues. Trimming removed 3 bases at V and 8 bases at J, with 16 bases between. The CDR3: CASSPARADKEKLFF. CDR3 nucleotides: TGTGCCAGCTCACCGGCCAGGGCGGATAAGGAAAAACTGTTTTTT.

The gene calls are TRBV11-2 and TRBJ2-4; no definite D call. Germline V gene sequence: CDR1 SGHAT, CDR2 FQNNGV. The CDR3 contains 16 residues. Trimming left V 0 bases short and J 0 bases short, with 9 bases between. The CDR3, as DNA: TGTGCCAGCAGCTTAGAGATCCTACTAGCCAAAAACATTCAGTACTTC. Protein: CASSLEILLAKNIQYF.

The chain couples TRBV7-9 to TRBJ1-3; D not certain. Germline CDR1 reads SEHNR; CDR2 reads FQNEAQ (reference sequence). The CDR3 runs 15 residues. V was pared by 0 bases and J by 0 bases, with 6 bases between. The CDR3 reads CASSLAGYSGNTIYF. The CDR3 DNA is TGTGCCAGCAGCTTAGCGGGCTACTCTGGAAACACCATATATTTT.

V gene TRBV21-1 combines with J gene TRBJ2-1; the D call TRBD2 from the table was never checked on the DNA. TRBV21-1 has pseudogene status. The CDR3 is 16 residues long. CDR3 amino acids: CASSKEGETRTNEQFF. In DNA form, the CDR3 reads TGTGCCAGCAGCAAAGAAGGGGAGACTAGGACGAATGAGCAGTTCTTC.

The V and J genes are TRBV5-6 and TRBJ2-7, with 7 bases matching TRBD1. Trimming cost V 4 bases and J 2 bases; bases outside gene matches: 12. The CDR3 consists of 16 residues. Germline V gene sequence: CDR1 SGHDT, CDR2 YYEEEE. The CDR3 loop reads CASSTYRTGQPYEQYF. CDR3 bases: TGTGCCAGCAGCACATACAGGACAGGACAACCCTACGAGCAGTACTTC.

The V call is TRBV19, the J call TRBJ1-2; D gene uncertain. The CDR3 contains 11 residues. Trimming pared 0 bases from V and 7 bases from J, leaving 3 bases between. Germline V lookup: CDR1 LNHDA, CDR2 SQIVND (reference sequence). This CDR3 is CASSIDLGYTF. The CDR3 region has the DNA TGTGCCAGTAGTATAGATCTTGGCTACACCTTC.

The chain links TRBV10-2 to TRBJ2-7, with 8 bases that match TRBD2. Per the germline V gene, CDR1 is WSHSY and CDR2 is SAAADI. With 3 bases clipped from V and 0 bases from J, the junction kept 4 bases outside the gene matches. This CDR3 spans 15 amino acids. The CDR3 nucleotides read TGCGCCAGCAGTGATCGGACTAGCCTCTCCTACGAGCAGTACTTC. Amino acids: CASSDRTSLSYEQYF.

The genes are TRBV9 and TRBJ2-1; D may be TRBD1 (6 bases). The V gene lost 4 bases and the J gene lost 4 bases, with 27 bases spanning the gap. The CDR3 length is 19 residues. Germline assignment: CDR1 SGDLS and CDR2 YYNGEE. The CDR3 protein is CASSPQGPSGGSQYNEQFF. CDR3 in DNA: TGTGCCAGCAGCCCCCAGGGCCCATCTGGGGGCTCACAGTACAATGAGCAGTTCTTC. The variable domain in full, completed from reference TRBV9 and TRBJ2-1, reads DSGVTQTPKHLITATGQRVTLRCSPRSGDLSVYWYQQSLDQGLQFLIQYYNGEERAKGNILERFSAQQFPDLHSELNLSSLELGDSALYFCASSPQGPSGGSQYNEQFFGPGTRLTVL.

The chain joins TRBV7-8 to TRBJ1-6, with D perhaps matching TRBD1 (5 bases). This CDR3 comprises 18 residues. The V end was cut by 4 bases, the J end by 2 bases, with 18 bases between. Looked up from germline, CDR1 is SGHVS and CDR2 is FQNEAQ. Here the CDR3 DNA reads TGTGCCAGCAGCTCCCGCGGGGCTGGAAGGGCCTATAATTCACCCCTCCACTTT. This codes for CASSSRGAGRAYNSPLHF.

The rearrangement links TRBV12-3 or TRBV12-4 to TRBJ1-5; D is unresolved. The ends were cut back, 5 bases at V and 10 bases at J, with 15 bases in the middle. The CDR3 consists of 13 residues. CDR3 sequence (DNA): TGTGCCAGCAGTGCGGGATGGTTAGGACCCCAGCATTTT. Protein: CASSAGWLGPQHF.

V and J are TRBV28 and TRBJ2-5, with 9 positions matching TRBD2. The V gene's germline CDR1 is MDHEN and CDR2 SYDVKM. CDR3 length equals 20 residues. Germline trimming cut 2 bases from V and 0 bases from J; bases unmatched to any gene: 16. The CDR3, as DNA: TGTGCCAGCAGTTTAGTGTTCCCCGGTGGGAGCGGGGGGCACCAAGAGACCCAGTACTTC. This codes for CASSLVFPGGSGGHQETQYF.

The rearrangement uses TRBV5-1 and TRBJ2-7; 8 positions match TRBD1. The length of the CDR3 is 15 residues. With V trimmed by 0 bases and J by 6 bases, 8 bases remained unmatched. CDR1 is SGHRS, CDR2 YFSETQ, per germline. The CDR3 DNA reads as TGCGCCAGCAGCTTGGTTGCGACAGGGGTTTCCGAGCAGTACTTC. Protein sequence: CASSLVATGVSEQYF.

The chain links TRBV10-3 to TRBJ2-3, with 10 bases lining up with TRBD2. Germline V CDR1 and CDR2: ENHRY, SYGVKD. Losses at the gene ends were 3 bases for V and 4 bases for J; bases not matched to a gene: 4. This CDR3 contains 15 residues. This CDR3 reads CAISDVAGGADTQYF. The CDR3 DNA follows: TGTGCCATCAGTGACGTAGCGGGGGGCGCAGATACGCAGTATTTT.

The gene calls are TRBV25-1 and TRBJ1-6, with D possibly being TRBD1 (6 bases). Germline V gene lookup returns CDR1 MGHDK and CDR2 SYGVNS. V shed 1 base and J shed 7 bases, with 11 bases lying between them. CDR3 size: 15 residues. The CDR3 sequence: CASSESRGRNSPLHF. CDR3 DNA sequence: TGTGCCAGCAGTGAATCAAGGGGGAGAAATTCACCCCTCCACTTT.

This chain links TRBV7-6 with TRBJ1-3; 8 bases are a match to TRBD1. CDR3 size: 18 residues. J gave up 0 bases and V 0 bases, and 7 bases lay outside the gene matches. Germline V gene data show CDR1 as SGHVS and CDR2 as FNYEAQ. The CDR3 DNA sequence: TGTGCCAGCAGCTTAGCTTTAAGGACAGGGACCTCTGGAAACACCATATATTTT. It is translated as CASSLALRTGTSGNTIYF.

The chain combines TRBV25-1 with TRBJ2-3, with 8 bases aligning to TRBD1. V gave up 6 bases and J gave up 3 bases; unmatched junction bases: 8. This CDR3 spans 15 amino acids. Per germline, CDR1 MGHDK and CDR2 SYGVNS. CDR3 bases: TGTGCCAGCAGCGAAGGACAGGGTTTGACAGATACGCAGTATTTT. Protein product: CASSEGQGLTDTQYF. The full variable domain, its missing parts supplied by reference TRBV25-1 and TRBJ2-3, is EADIYQTPRYLVIGTGKKITLECSQTMGHDKMYWYQQDPGMELHLIHYSYGVNSTEKGDLSSESTVSRIRTEHFPLTLESARPSHTSQYLCASSEGQGLTDTQYFGPGTRLTVL.

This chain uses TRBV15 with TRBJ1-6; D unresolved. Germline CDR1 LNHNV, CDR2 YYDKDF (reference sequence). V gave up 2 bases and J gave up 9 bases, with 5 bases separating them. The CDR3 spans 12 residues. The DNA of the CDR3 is TGTGCCACCAGCAGACCCCTTTCACCCCTCCACTTT. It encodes CATSRPLSPLHF.

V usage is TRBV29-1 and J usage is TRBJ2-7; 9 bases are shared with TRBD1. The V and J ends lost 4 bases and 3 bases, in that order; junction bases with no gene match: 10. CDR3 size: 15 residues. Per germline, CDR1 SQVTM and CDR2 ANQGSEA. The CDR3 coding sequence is TGCAGCGTTGTACCTGGGGACAGGGCTAACTACGAGCAGTACTTC. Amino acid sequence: CSVVPGDRANYEQYF.

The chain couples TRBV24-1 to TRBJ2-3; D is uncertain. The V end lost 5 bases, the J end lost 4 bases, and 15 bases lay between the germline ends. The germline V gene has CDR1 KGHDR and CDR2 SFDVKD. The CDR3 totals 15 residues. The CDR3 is CATSGGLFEPDTQYF. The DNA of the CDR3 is TGTGCCACCAGTGGAGGATTGTTTGAGCCAGATACGCAGTATTTT.

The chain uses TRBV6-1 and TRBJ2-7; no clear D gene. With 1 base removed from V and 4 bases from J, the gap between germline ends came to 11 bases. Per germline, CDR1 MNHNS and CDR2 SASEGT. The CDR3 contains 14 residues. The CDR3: CASSEDPLRYEQYF. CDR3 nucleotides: TGTGCCAGCAGTGAAGACCCGCTTAGATACGAGCAGTACTTC.